Following are 24 T cell receptor beta chains from one sample sequenced in a study of glioma-infiltrating T cells after dendritic cell vaccination. Time point reported: after dendritic cell vaccination, including at tumor progression/relapse. Here immunoSEQ multiplex PCR was the method, and the copy in TCRdb shows in-frame clones only, minus some. Altogether roughly 85,000 clones are present, 85% being singletons, with the ten largest covering 7.5% to 8.5%. The specimen comprised blood, sampled after dendritic cell vaccination. These receptors all come from a human donor with glioblastoma.

V is TRBV6-5 and J is TRBJ2-2; tentative D call: TRBD2 (6 bases). The CDR3 has 13 amino acids. V lost 6 bases to trimming and J lost 6 bases, with 11 bases between them. Germline CDR1 reads MNHEY; CDR2 reads SVGAGI. The CDR3 nucleotides are TGTGCCAGCAGCCGACTAGGAGCCGGGGAGCTGTTTTTT. This translates into CASSRLGAGELFF.

This clone has a handful of counts. J is TRBJ2-7 and V is TRBV4-3; 7 nucleotides match TRBD1. Losses at the gene ends were 1 base for V and 1 base for J; bases not matched to a gene: 10. The CDR3 totals 17 residues. Germline V lookup: CDR1 LGHNA, CDR2 YSLEER. The CDR3 DNA reads as TGCGCCAGCAGCCAAGTGCGCCAGGGGGTTGGGTCCTACGAGCAGTACTTC. This encodes CASSQVRQGVGSYEQYF.

The chain links TRBV6-1 to TRBJ2-7, with D perhaps matching TRBD2 (6 bases). Per the germline V gene, CDR1 is MNHNS and CDR2 is SASEGT. V lost 0 bases and J lost 3, with 9 bases in between. The CDR3 is 14 amino acids. The CDR3: CASSEAPAGYEQYF. For the CDR3, the DNA is TGTGCCAGCAGTGAAGCCCCAGCGGGCTACGAGCAGTACTTC.

DNA of the CDR3: TGTGCCAGCAGCCAAGGGACTAGCGGGAGTAGTGAGCAGTTCTTC. Translating it yields CASSQGTSGSSEQFF. The chain recombines TRBV7-7 with TRBJ2-1; TRBD2 aligns across 14 bases. V dropped 5 bases and J dropped 9; count of bases not matched to a gene: 6. Germline V CDR1 and CDR2: SSHAT, FNYEAQ (reference sequence). This CDR3 has 15 residues.

This chain links TRBV19 with TRBJ1-5, with 8 bases identical to TRBD1. The germline V gene has CDR1 LNHDA and CDR2 SQIVND (reference sequence). The CDR3 consists of 16 residues. J gave up 13 bases and V 5 bases, and 19 bases lay outside the gene matches. The CDR3 reads CASSPRGSQGARWQHF. The CDR3 DNA reads as TGTGCCAGTAGTCCAAGGGGTAGTCAGGGGGCGCGGTGGCAGCATTTT.

The chain carries TRBV5-6 and TRBJ1-3; no definite D call. This CDR3 is 15 amino acids long. Germline V gene sequence: CDR1 SGHDT, CDR2 YYEEEE. V gave up 0 bases and J gave up 0 bases, with 7 bases separating them. The CDR3 sequence: CASSLGSLSGNTIYF. The CDR3 coding sequence is TGTGCCAGCAGCTTGGGTAGTCTCTCTGGAAACACCATATATTTT. Combining the CDR3 with reference TRBV5-6 and TRBJ1-3 gives the whole variable domain DAGVTQSPTHLIKTRGQQVTLRCSPKSGHDTVSWYQQALGQGPQFIFQYYEEEERQRGNFPDRFSGHQFPNYSSELNVNALLLGDSALYLCASSLGSLSGNTIYFGEGSWLTVV.

The V and J genes are TRBV10-1 and TRBJ1-2; no clear D. The CDR3 runs to 10 residues. Germline assignment: CDR1 WNHNN and CDR2 SYGVQD (reference sequence). V was clipped by 6 bases and J by 8 bases, with 7 bases between them. The CDR3 DNA follows: TGCGCCAGCAGGGGCTTGGGCTACACCTTC. As protein: CASRGLGYTF.

V is TRBV2 and J is TRBJ1-6; TRBD1 matches 8 bases. There are 16 residues in the CDR3. The ends lost 6 bases at V and 1 base at J; junction bases unmatched: 5. Germline CDR1 SNHLY, CDR2 FYNNEI. The CDR3 region has the DNA TGTGCCAGCAGACCTAGACAGGGGTCCTATAATTCACCCCTCCACTTT. This encodes CASRPRQGSYNSPLHF. The entire variable domain, with the rest obtained from reference TRBV2 and TRBJ1-6, is as follows: EPEVTQTPSHQVTQMGQEVILRCVPISNHLYFYWYRQILGQKVEFLVSFYNNEISEKSEIFDDQFSVERPDGSNFTLKIRSTKLEDSAMYFCASRPRQGSYNSPLHFGNGTRLTVT.

This rearrangement joins TRBV9 to TRBJ1-1; 7 bases are a match to TRBD1. J lost 2 bases, V lost 0 bases, and 4 bases had no gene match. From germline, CDR1 is SGDLS and CDR2 YYNGEE. The CDR3 totals 15 residues. The CDR3 here is CASSVGDRTNTEAFF. The CDR3, as DNA: TGTGCCAGCAGCGTAGGGGACAGAACAAACACTGAAGCTTTCTTT.

The chain links TRBV6-5 to TRBJ2-3; D possibly corresponds to TRBD2 (6 bases). Trimming stripped 2 bases from V and 3 bases from J, with 6 bases between. This CDR3 has 13 residues. The germline CDR1 and CDR2 sequences are MNHEY and SVGAGI. DNA for the CDR3: TGTGCCAGCAGTTACCGGGAGACAGATACGCAGTATTTT. Translating it yields CASSYRETDTQYF.

Here the CDR3 DNA reads TGCGCCAGCAGCGTACCGGGACTAGCGGGTAATACAGATACGCAGTATTTT. Protein: CASSVPGLAGNTDTQYF. The chain is built from TRBV5-1 and TRBJ2-3; 12 positions match TRBD2. There are 17 residues in the CDR3. Germline CDR1 and CDR2: SGHRS and YFSETQ. J lost 3 bases, V lost 4 bases, and 9 bases had no gene match.

V usage is TRBV19 and J usage is TRBJ1-4, with 9 positions matching TRBD1. The germline CDR1 and CDR2 sequences are LNHDA and SQIVND (reference sequence). Germline trimming cut 5 bases from V and 3 bases from J; bases unmatched to any gene: 7. CDR3 length: 16 amino acids. As DNA, the CDR3 is TGTGCCAGTAGTGCAGGGACAGGGTCCTCTAATGAAAAACTGTTTTTT. Its translation is CASSAGTGSSNEKLFF.

The CDR3 DNA follows: TGTGCCAGCAGTCTGGACAGGGGAGGGAATGAGCAGTTCTTC. It is translated as CASSLDRGGNEQFF. The chain combines TRBV27 with TRBJ2-1; TRBD1 matches 9 bases. J was trimmed by 7 bases and V by 5 bases; bases with no gene match: 6. Germline V lookup: CDR1 MNHEY, CDR2 SMNVEV (reference sequence). This CDR3 spans 14 amino acids.

This chain joins TRBV9 and TRBJ1-4; D remains ambiguous. Germline lookup yields CDR1 SGDLS and CDR2 YYNGEE. The CDR3 is 15 residues long. Trimming removed 2 bases from V and 8 bases from J, with 16 bases in between. The CDR3 nucleotides are TGTGCCAGCAGCGTGCAGGCCTCCCGAGGGGAAAAACTGTTTTTT. It specifies CASSVQASRGEKLFF.

This clone was counted between two and nine times. V and J are TRBV5-1 and TRBJ1-4; no clear D. V gave up 5 bases and J gave up 3 bases, with 8 bases separating them. CDR3 length: 13 residues. CDR1 SGHRS and CDR2 YFSETQ come from the germline V gene. The chain's CDR3 is CASRDLSNEKLFF. The CDR3 DNA reads TGCGCCAGCAGAGACTTGTCTAATGAAAAACTGTTTTTT.

The sample holds one count of this clone. J is TRBJ2-1 and V is TRBV9; D possibly corresponds to TRBD2 (7 bases). Between the trimmed V and J ends, which lost 4 bases and 5 bases, there was a span of 16 bases. The CDR3 sequence is 15 residues long. Germline CDR1 SGDLS, CDR2 YYNGEE. In DNA form, the CDR3 reads TGTGCCAGCAGCCCCGGATGGGGGGGCAACAATGAGCAGTTCTTC. This codes for CASSPGWGGNNEQFF.

This chain connects TRBV5-4 to TRBJ2-4; 8 bases map to TRBD2. The length of the CDR3 is 14 residues. V was clipped by 4 bases and J by 7 bases; unmatched bases: 7. CDR1 SGHNT and CDR2 YYREEE come from the germline V gene (reference sequence). DNA for the CDR3: TGTGCCAGCAGCGTGAGCGGGAGTCGGAACATTCAGTACTTC. Its translation: CASSVSGSRNIQYF.

The V gene is TRBV6-5, the J gene TRBJ1-2, with 7 bases that match TRBD1. Unmatched junction bases numbered 7, after V lost 5 bases and J lost 4 bases. This CDR3 is built from 14 residues. From germline, CDR1 is MNHEY and CDR2 SVGAGI. The CDR3 DNA reads as TGTGCCAGCAGTCCTCCGGGACAGTTCTATGGCTACACCTTC. This codes for CASSPPGQFYGYTF.

CDR3 protein: CASSPPMTGGETYNEQFF. DNA of the CDR3: TGTGCCAGCTCACCACCAATGACAGGGGGCGAAACCTACAATGAGCAGTTCTTC. The chain is built from TRBV18 and TRBJ2-1; 10 positions match TRBD1. The CDR3 covers 18 residues. The ends lost 0 bases at V and 2 bases at J; junction bases unmatched: 7. Per germline, CDR1 KGHSH and CDR2 LQKENI.

The chain recombines TRBV27 with TRBJ1-6, with 12 bases fitting TRBD1. Germline values: CDR1 MNHEY, CDR2 SMNVEV (reference sequence). V dropped 5 bases and J dropped 10; count of bases not matched to a gene: 3. The length of the CDR3 is 14 residues. This chain's CDR3 is CASSPGQGASPLHF. The CDR3 DNA follows: TGTGCCAGCAGTCCGGGACAGGGGGCGTCACCCCTCCACTTT.

The chain couples TRBV18 to TRBJ2-2, with a weak D call TRBD1 (6 bases). V was trimmed by 5 bases and J by 5 bases, leaving 15 bases between them. The CDR3 runs to 15 residues. Germline loops: CDR1 KGHSH, CDR2 LQKENI. CDR3 in amino acids: CASSVQGSNTGELFF. The CDR3 DNA reads as TGTGCCAGCTCAGTCCAGGGGAGTAATACCGGGGAGCTGTTTTTT.

The chain carries TRBV25-1 and TRBJ2-3, with 7 bases lining up with TRBD2. The CDR3 runs 15 residues. J lost 1 base, V lost 1 base, and 2 bases had no gene match. Germline V gene data show CDR1 as MGHDK and CDR2 as SYGVNS. The chain's CDR3 is CASSEWAGGTDTQYF. CDR3 in DNA: TGTGCCAGCAGTGAATGGGCGGGAGGCACAGATACGCAGTATTTT.

The chain links TRBV9 to TRBJ2-5; no clear D. CDR1 SGDLS and CDR2 YYNGEE come from the germline V gene. V was pared by 0 bases and J by 2 bases, with 8 bases between. The CDR3 sequence is 14 residues long. The CDR3: CASSVDGRQETQYF. The CDR3 DNA sequence: TGTGCCAGCAGCGTAGATGGCAGGCAAGAGACCCAGTACTTC.

The chain couples TRBV27 to TRBJ2-3; TRBD1 is a possible D gene (5 bases). From germline, CDR1 is MNHEY and CDR2 SMNVEV (reference sequence). V was shortened by 2 bases and J by 1 base, with 10 bases between the two germline ends. The CDR3 has 15 amino acids. CDR3 in DNA: TGTGCCAGCAGTTTACAGGGCCTTGGCACAGATACGCAGTATTTT. Encoded protein: CASSLQGLGTDTQYF.